Described below is a single TCR beta chain sequence and its context. These data come from a study of neurological immune-mediated disorders. TCRdb re-analysed the 5' RACE reads in MiXCR, keeping a single row per CDR3 protein. The sample records about 24,000 distinct CDR3 sequences, around 15% being singletons. The sample comprised PBMCs. This receptor was taken from a woman aged 40 to 50 with HTLV-1-associated myelopathy (HAM/TSP).

CDR3 coding DNA: TGTGCTAGTGGTTTGGTTCGGGTGGGCACAGATACGCAGTATTTT. Translation: CASGLVRVGTDTQYF. The chain has TRBV12-5 and TRBJ2-3; unclear D gene. CDR3 length: 15 residues. In germline, CDR1 is LGHNT, CDR2 FRNRAP. Trimming took off 0 bases at V and 1 base at J, with 8 bases between the two ends.